This entry is about one T cell receptor beta chain. The same CDR3 arises from other DNA sequences in this sample as well. The CDR3 contains 12 residues. Trimming shortened V by 2 bases and J by 4 bases, and 6 bases separated the two germline ends. Sequenced by immunoSEQ multiplex PCR; TCRdb stores in-frame clones only, minus some. The data show some 65,000 clones, with about 86% seen just once and 16% held by the top ten. The sample comes from a study of blood T cell repertoires in COVID-19. Study-wide background: COVID-19 samples, acute and convalescent, were from the United States, Italy and Spain. T cells, B-cell-depleted T cells, or PBMCs supplied cDNA or gDNA.

This chain joins TRBV12-3 or TRBV12-4 and TRBJ2-7, with TRBD1 as a possible D gene (5 bases). The receptor was derived from a man aged 40-49 years with COVID-19, enrolled during active disease. The sample comprised peripheral blood. This chain's CDR3 is CASSLQGYEQYF. CDR3 sequence (DNA): TGTGCCAGCAGTTTACAGGGTTACGAGCAGTACTTC.